One sample yielded the 8 T cell receptor beta chains listed below, sequenced in a study of Ad26.COV2.S vaccination and SARS-CoV-2 variants. Using immunoSEQ multiplex PCR, the repertoire was profiled, and TCRdb retains in-frame clones only, with some absent. The sample has about 350,000 clones; less than 90% are singletons. Treatment meaning: around 19 received Ad26.COV2.S at low or high dose, single or two shots; several received placebo; per-sample allocation not given. Sampling was done on day 63 after the first vaccine or placebo injection. This sample comprised peripheral blood, obtained in a trial of Ad26.COV2.S vaccine versus placebo. The receptors derive from a person aged 18 to 65 who received the Ad26.COV2.S COVID-19 vaccine or a placebo.

The chain is built from TRBV5-1 and TRBJ2-1; D unclear. Germline CDR1 reads SGHRS; CDR2 reads YFSETQ. Between the trimmed V and J ends, which lost 0 bases and 1 base, there was a span of 8 bases. This CDR3 comprises 15 residues. CDR3 nucleotide sequence: TGCGCCAGCAGCTTGGAGAAGGGATCCTACAATGAGCAGTTCTTC. Amino acid sequence: CASSLEKGSYNEQFF.

The chain joins TRBV6-5 to TRBJ2-7, with D uncertain. Germline V gene sequence: CDR1 MNHEY, CDR2 SVGAGI. Trimming pared 0 bases from V and 0 bases from J, leaving 12 bases between. The CDR3 contains 16 residues. Written as DNA, the CDR3 is TGTGCCAGCAGTTACTCAACGCTCGCCATCTCCTACGAGCAGTACTTC. Amino acids: CASSYSTLAISYEQYF.

This clone has a single count. This chain connects TRBV28 to TRBJ2-2, with no clear D. Germline loops: CDR1 MDHEN, CDR2 SYDVKM. V lost 4 bases and J lost 8, with 5 bases in between. The CDR3 consists of 11 residues. CDR3 nucleotide sequence: TGTGCCAGCAGTTCGCGGGGGGAGCTGTTTTTT. Amino acid sequence: CASSSRGELFF.

The CDR3 DNA reads as TGTGCCAGCAGCCAAGATTTAGCAGGGTTCACAGATACGCAGTATTTT. Protein product: CASSQDLAGFTDTQYF. The chain recombines TRBV4-2 with TRBJ2-3, with D maybe TRBD1 (5 bases). CDR1 and CDR2 (germline): LGHNA, YNFKEQ. V was trimmed by 0 bases and J by 2 bases, leaving 12 bases between them. The CDR3 runs 16 residues.

The chain joins TRBV30 to TRBJ1-6; D ambiguous. This CDR3 has 14 amino acids. Germline CDR1 is GTSNPN and CDR2 is SVGIG (reference sequence). Trimming removed 1 base from V and 10 bases from J, with 14 bases in between. The CDR3 DNA is TGTGCCTGGAGTGACGGTCCCTACGGGTCACCCCTCCACTTT. Its translation is CAWSDGPYGSPLHF.

The CDR3 nucleotides read TGTGCCAGCAGCTACCACGAAACCGGGGAGCTGTTTTTT. This sequence encodes CASSYHETGELFF. This sequence joins TRBV7-9 and TRBJ2-2; D unresolved. Trimming cost V 4 bases and J 5 bases, with 8 bases left between them. Looked up from germline, CDR1 is SEHNR and CDR2 is FQNEAQ (reference sequence). The length of the CDR3 is 13 residues.

This rearrangement joins TRBV10-3 to TRBJ1-4; D is undetermined. V shed 4 bases and J shed 0 bases, with 9 bases lying between them. The CDR3 length is 15 residues. The germline V gene has CDR1 ENHRY and CDR2 SYGVKD. The CDR3 coding sequence is TGTGCCATCAGTGTATCGGCCGCAACTAATGAAAAACTGTTTTTT. It specifies CAISVSAATNEKLFF.

The chain employs TRBV11-1 and TRBJ2-2; 11 bases fit TRBD1. V lost 5 bases, J lost 7 bases, and 3 bases stayed unmatched. This CDR3 has 14 amino acids. The germline V gene encodes CDR1 SGHAT and CDR2 FQDESV (reference sequence). The CDR3 spells CASSQGQGVGELFF. CDR3 bases: TGTGCCAGCAGCCAGGGACAGGGGGTCGGGGAGCTGTTTTTT.